This T cell receptor (beta chain) stems from a study of technical replicates of blood from several donors (dated by TCRdb to between 2016 and 2019). The V end loses 5 bases and the J end loses 11 bases, and a stretch of 19 bases separates them. According to the germline V gene, CDR1 reads SGHAT and CDR2 reads FQNNGV. The CDR3 starts with the cysteine, ends with the phenylalanine, and has 14 residues. Here the CDR3 DNA is all that survives: 42 bases in frame from base 1. The method was the immunoSEQ multiplex PCR assay. The immuneACCESS repertoire file appears here via TCRdb, limited to in-frame rearrangements. These files lack a portion of the clones; in checked studies, under half of the deficit traces to unresolved V genes, and the cause of the others is not known. The table for this sample lists fewer than 75,000 clones; around 93% of them were counted only once. Of the sample, approximately 0.25% falls within the top ten clones.

About this clone: Its antigen remains undetermined. Qualities for individual bases were not recorded, and no much larger clone is one base off.

The chain joins TRBV11-2 to TRBJ1-5; the D gene is possibly TRBD1, with 5 bases matching. Sequenced: T cells isolated from PBMCs. This TCR was recovered from a human donor in good health. The DNA sequence reads TGTGCCAGCAGCCCCACAGACAGCGTCCGGGCCCAGCATTTT. Its protein reads: CASSPTDSVRAQHF.